This T cell receptor beta chain is from a study of vaccination and CD4 T cells after COVID-19. The time point: late sampling 161 to 241 days after vaccination in a few convalescent patients. The CDR3 contains 15 residues. Trimming stripped 0 bases from V and 5 bases from J, with 12 bases between. Germline V gene sequence: CDR1 SGHTA, CDR2 FQGTGA. TCRdb called the PCR reads again in MiXCR, with one record for every CDR3 protein. The sample lists approximately 40,000 distinct CDR3 sequences; about 35% were seen once. The receptor comes from a human donor who had recovered from COVID-19. This material consisted of CD4+ T cells from blood, taken about 7 months after SARS-CoV-2 vaccination. The chain combines TRBV7-3 with TRBJ2-3, with D perhaps matching TRBD1 (6 bases). CDR3 in amino acids: CASSLTASRGDTQYF. CDR3 coding DNA: TGTGCCAGCAGCTTAACGGCTAGCAGGGGAGATACGCAGTATTTT.